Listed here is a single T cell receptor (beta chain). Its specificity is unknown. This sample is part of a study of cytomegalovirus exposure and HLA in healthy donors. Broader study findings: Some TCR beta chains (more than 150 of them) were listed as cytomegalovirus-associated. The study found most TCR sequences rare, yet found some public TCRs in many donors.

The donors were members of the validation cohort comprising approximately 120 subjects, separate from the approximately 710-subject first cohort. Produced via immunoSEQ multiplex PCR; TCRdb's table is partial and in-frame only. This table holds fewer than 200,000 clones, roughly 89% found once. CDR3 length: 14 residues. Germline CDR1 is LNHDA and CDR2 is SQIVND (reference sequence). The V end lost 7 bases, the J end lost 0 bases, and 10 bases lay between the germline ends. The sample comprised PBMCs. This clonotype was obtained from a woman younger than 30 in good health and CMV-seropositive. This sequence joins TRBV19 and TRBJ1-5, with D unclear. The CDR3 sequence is CASTSVLSNQPQHF. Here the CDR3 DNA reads TGTGCCAGTACCTCGGTCCTTAGCAATCAGCCCCAGCATTTT.